One and the same sample provided the 12 T cell receptor beta chains below, sequenced in a study of control samples from healthy donors and cancer patients. Assay used: immunoSEQ multiplex PCR; TCRdb lists only in-frame clones, some missing. The table includes under 80,000 clones, about 95% detected once. The sample taken for sequencing was blood. The receptor set was obtained from a young woman in good health.

The rearrangement links TRBV3-1 (or the pseudogene TRBV3-2) to TRBJ1-4, with 9 positions matching TRBD1. Germline loops: CDR1 LGHDT, CDR2 YNNKEL (reference sequence). Losses at the gene ends were 4 bases for V and 7 bases for J; bases not matched to a gene: 4. The CDR3 is 14 amino acids. The CDR3 DNA reads as TGTGCCAGCAGCCTGGGACAGGGCACTGAAAAACTGTTTTTT. Protein: CASSLGQGTEKLFF.

J is TRBJ2-5 and V is TRBV11-2; 10 bases are a match to TRBD2. The CDR3 covers 15 residues. Germline lookup yields CDR1 SGHAT and CDR2 FQNNGV. The V segment lost 6 bases and the J segment 4 bases; nucleotides outside the gene matches: 8. CDR3 loop: CASRTAAGGLETQYF. The CDR3 DNA reads as TGTGCCAGCAGAACAGCAGCGGGGGGGCTAGAGACCCAGTACTTC.

The rearrangement uses TRBV4-1 and TRBJ1-3; D may be TRBD1 (6 bases). The CDR3 extends over 18 amino acids. V was shortened by 3 bases and J by 2 bases, with 20 bases between the two germline ends. CDR1 is MGHRA, CDR2 YSYEKL, per germline. CDR3 DNA sequence: TGCGCCAGCAGCCAGGAACCCGAGGGACATTTGGCTGGAAACACCATATATTTT. Its translation is CASSQEPEGHLAGNTIYF.

The chain couples TRBV30 to TRBJ1-6, with 7 bases lining up with TRBD1. The CDR3 extends over 14 amino acids. Germline CDR1 GTSNPN, CDR2 SVGIG (reference sequence). Trimming removed 4 bases from V and 4 bases from J; junction bases left unmatched: 4. For the CDR3, the DNA is TGTGCCTGGAATGGGGACAGATATAATTCACCCCTCCACTTT. It encodes CAWNGDRYNSPLHF.

This clone was counted a single time. The J gene is TRBJ1-1, the V gene TRBV2; no clear D. In germline, CDR1 is SNHLY, CDR2 FYNNEI. The CDR3 length is 10 residues. V was shortened by 8 bases and J by 3 bases, with 4 bases between the two germline ends. CDR3 nucleotides: TGTGCCAGCGCTTACACTGAAGCTTTCTTT. Encoded protein: CASAYTEAFF.

CDR3 nucleotide sequence: TGTGCCAGCAGTGAAGTAGATGGCCAGCCCCAGCATTTT. It is translated as CASSEVDGQPQHF. This rearrangement joins TRBV6-1 to TRBJ1-5; D is unresolved. The V gene's germline CDR1 is MNHNS and CDR2 SASEGT. The CDR3 loop spans 13 amino acids. V lost 1 base and J lost 7, with 8 bases in between.

This chain connects TRBV5-4 to TRBJ1-6, with a possible D match to TRBD1 (6 bases). The CDR3 runs 15 residues. Trimming stripped 1 base from V and 7 bases from J, with 12 bases between. The V gene's germline CDR1 is SGHNT and CDR2 YYREEE (reference sequence). The CDR3 sequence is CASSLNRARNSPLHF. The CDR3 DNA follows: TGTGCCAGCAGCTTGAACAGGGCTAGGAATTCACCCCTCCACTTT.

The V gene is TRBV5-1, the J gene TRBJ2-1; 13 bases fit TRBD2. Germline V gene sequence: CDR1 SGHRS, CDR2 YFSETQ. This CDR3 is 15 amino acids long. V was pared by 4 bases and J by 5 bases, with 3 bases of the junction left unmatched. In nucleotides, the CDR3 is TGCGCCAGCAGCATGACTAGCGGGGGGAACAATGAGCAGTTCTTC. This translates into CASSMTSGGNNEQFF.

V gene TRBV12-3 or TRBV12-4 combines with J gene TRBJ1-1; D not resolved. V was cut by 5 bases and J by 1 base, with 8 bases left in between. The CDR3 consists of 13 residues. Here the CDR3 reads CASSTSRNTEAFF. The CDR3 nucleotides are TGTGCCAGCAGTACCTCCCGGAACACTGAAGCTTTCTTT.

The chain combines TRBV9 with TRBJ1-2; 7 bases fit TRBD1. The CDR3 spans 12 residues. V shed 3 bases and J 7 bases; nucleotides not matched to a gene: 3. The V gene's germline CDR1 is SGDLS and CDR2 YYNGEE. The CDR3 protein is CASSGDRVGYTF. The CDR3 bases are TGTGCCAGCAGCGGCGACAGGGTTGGCTACACCTTC.

To note about this clone: Within the sample, other DNA sequences also encode this same CDR3. V is TRBV18 and J is TRBJ2-7; 10 bases are shared with TRBD1. V dropped 6 bases and J dropped 6; count of bases not matched to a gene: 5. The CDR3 is 13 residues long. Germline values: CDR1 KGHSH, CDR2 LQKENI. CDR3 in amino acids: CASSPGTGAEQYF. The DNA of the CDR3 is TGTGCCAGCTCGCCAGGGACAGGGGCCGAGCAGTACTTC.

The chain joins TRBV14 to TRBJ1-1; D perhaps matches TRBD1 (6 bases). Per germline, CDR1 SGHDN and CDR2 FVKESK. V lost 5 bases and J 4 bases, leaving 17 bases between the germline ends. This CDR3 region has 15 residues. In nucleotides, the CDR3 is TGTGCCAGCAGCAAACAGGGAATCACGCGCACTGAAGCTTTCTTT. Translating gives CASSKQGITRTEAFF.